This T cell receptor beta chain derives from a study of Graves' ophthalmopathy and Graves' hyperthyroidism (dated by TCRdb to about 2018). Study-level background: Stable hyperthyroidism was defined as no progression to ophthalmopathy within 18 months of follow-up. TCR beta repertoire signatures were used to distinguish Graves' ophthalmopathy from Graves' hyperthyroidism and to predict progression to ophthalmopathy. In total, some 130 blood samples were TCR-sequenced: some 40 ophthalmopathy, under 85 hyperthyroidism and about 17 hyperthyroidism-to-ophthalmopathy patients. A discovery set of 100 patients (around 44 ophthalmopathy, approximately 58 stable hyperthyroidism) was enrolled to explore V-J signatures distinguishing ophthalmopathy from hyperthyroidism. For independent validation, a separate cohort was made up of 18 to 20 hyperthyroidism patients plus 17 patients who later progressed from hyperthyroidism to ophthalmopathy. In about six hyperthyroidism patients, the T-cell repertoire of thyroid tissue was compared with the T-cell repertoire of blood. Following sampling, methimazole starting at 30 mg daily was administered to hyperthyroidism patients, and high-dose intravenous methylprednisolone was administered to ophthalmopathy patients.

Comments on this clonotype: Its antigen specificity is not known. No base quality values were provided; no much bigger clone lies one nucleotide off.

General findings and caveats noted by the study authors: Sample size was not predetermined statistically, and investigators were not blinded to group allocation. In cross-validation, the 13-signature model distinguished ophthalmopathy from stable hyperthyroidism with just over 85% sensitivity and around 82% specificity, and in the test set the corresponding values were approximately 80% and 68%. Most expanded thyroid clonotypes with a frequency above 0.001 also appeared in blood, which suggests that blood repertoires may reflect the immune response in the thyroid. In validation, the model predicted ophthalmopathy progression with more than 70% sensitivity and 72% to 80% specificity; approximately 12 predicted patients were CT-confirmed with GO in a median of about 7.1 months.

There are 14 amino acids in the CDR3, from cysteine to phenylalanine inclusive. Kept here is only the CDR3 DNA, which spans 42 bases and is read in frame from base 1. V gives up 5 bases and J gives up 11 bases, and the segment between their germline ends measures 21 bases. CDR1 ENHRY and CDR2 SYGVKD are derived from the germline V gene. TCR beta CDR3 regions were amplified from RNA transcripts for repertoire sequencing. The first round of RT-PCR was done with HTBI primers and the Qiagen OneStep RT-PCR kit, and was followed by a second round of multiplex PCR, then size selection and purification. Libraries were sequenced paired-end with 100 bp reads on an Illumina HiSeq2000. As for the authors' bioinformatics: SOAPnuke was used to process the reads, removing any read that contained adapters or uncalled bases, had a mean Phred below 15, or lacked an exact match to the constant primer or identifier. COPE v1.2.5 was used to merge high-quality paired reads. Unique nucleotide sequences were defined as clonotypes and aligned to IMGT TRB V, D and J references using MiTCR v1.1. Analysis was restricted to V-J combinations with a frequency above 0.0001, which covered 98% to 99.2% of repertoires. A TCR clonal expansion and chaos score per V-J combination was defined as the ratio of F50 clonal expansion to chaos observed in the TCRdist matrix. Welch's t-statistics and random forest were used to reduce features to 10 to 15 V-J combinations, which were fed into a naive Bayes classifier. The Morisita-Horn index was used to measure how similar the thyroid and blood repertoires were. TCRdb itself trimmed the public reads at Q25 with fastp, ran MiXCR and retained productive beta chains. Here each entry gathers all rows of one CDR3 protein and keeps the most common genes and DNA. The V and J calls were determined by TCRdb, not by the authors. The sample table holds 580,000 or so distinct CDR3 sequences, of which roughly 39% were seen once. About 4.2% of the sample comes from the top ten.

The hyperthyroidism patients were 18 to 65 years old and newly diagnosed, with a disease duration of less than 2 months. Patients were excluded if they had other autoimmune diseases, uncontrolled infections, pregnancy or lactation. Diagnosis relied on clinical symptoms, serum thyroxine, TRAb, thyroid ultrasound and orbital computed tomography. Trizol reagent was used to extract the total RNA, and its quality was then checked on an Agilent 2100 Bioanalyzer. Sequencing input: peripheral blood or thyroid tissue (not recorded which). The rearrangement joined TRBV10-3 to TRBJ1-2; matching of 6 bases hints at TRBD1 as the D gene. The sequence was obtained from an adult man with Graves' hyperthyroidism. This receptor has the CDR3 CAISRTETAESYTF. The sequenced DNA is TGTGCCATCAGTCGGACAGAGACAGCGGAATCGTACACCTTC.